This T cell receptor (beta chain) comes out of a study of cytomegalovirus exposure and HLA in healthy donors. For the study at large: Of over 350 genotyped donors, more than 75% grouped in the Caucasian-associated ancestry cluster. Study outcomes and limitations: An observed cluster of highly shared sequence variants was recorded as a likely sequencing artifact. The analysis excluded some indistinguishable V segments, including TRBV6-2 and TRBV6-3.

Among the donors, all were healthy bone marrow donors. Both 60 Vbeta primers and 13 Jbeta primers went into the PCR. The assay was immunoSEQ multiplex PCR, and TCRdb's table has in-frame clones only and misses some. This table holds 150,000 or so clones, 82% found once. Deletions cut 0 bases from V and 12 bases from J, with 16 bases between. The CDR3 is 13 residues long. Germline V lookup: CDR1 SGHRS, CDR2 YFSETQ. This clone was recorded only once. Its antigen is not known. The specimen was PBMCs. The V gene is TRBV5-1, the J gene TRBJ2-7; possibly TRBD1 for D (5 bases). The sequence was obtained from a woman aged 40-49 years in good health and CMV-seronegative. CDR3 sequence reads: CASSLDRGYVGYF. The CDR3, as DNA: TGCGCCAGCAGCTTGGATAGGGGATATGTGGGGTACTTC.